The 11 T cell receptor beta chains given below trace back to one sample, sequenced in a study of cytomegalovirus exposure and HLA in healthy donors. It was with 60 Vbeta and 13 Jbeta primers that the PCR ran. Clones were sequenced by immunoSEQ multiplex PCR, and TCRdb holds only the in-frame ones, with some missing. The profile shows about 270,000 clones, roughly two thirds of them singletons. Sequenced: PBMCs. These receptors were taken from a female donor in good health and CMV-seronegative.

In nucleotides, the CDR3 is TGTGCCAGCAGTGCAGTAGCGGGTGGTTTTACCGGGGAGCTGTTTTTT. Protein: CASSAVAGGFTGELFF. This chain joins TRBV6-6 and TRBJ2-2; 7 bases map to TRBD2. Per the germline V gene, CDR1 is MNHNY and CDR2 is SVGAGI (reference sequence). The trim removed 5 bases at V and 5 bases at J, leaving 11 bases unmatched. The CDR3 runs to 16 residues.

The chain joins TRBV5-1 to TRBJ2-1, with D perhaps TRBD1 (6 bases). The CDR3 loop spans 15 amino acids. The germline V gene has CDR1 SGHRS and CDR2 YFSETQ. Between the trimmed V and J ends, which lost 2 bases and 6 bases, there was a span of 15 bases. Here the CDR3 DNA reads TGCGCCAGCAGCTTCGGGACAATCAGACCCAATGAGCAGTTCTTC. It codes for CASSFGTIRPNEQFF.

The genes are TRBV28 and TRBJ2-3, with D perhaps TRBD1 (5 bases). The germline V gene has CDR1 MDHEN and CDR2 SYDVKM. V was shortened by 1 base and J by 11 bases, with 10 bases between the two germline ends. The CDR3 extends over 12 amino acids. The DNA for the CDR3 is TGTGCCAGCAGTTTATTAGTAGGGGAGCAGTATTTT. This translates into CASSLLVGEQYF.

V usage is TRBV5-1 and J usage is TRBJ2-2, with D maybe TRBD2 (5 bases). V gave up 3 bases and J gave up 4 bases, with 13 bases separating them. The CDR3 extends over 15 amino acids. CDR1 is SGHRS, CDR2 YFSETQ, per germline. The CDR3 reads CASSSLGGRTGELFF. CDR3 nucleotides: TGCGCCAGCAGCTCCCTAGGCGGGCGCACCGGGGAGCTGTTTTTT.

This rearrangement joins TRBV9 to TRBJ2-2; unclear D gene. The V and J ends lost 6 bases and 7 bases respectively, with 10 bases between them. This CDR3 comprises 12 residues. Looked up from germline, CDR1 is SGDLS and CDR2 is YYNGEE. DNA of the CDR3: TGTGCCAGCAATCCTCGGAGCGGGGAGCTGTTTTTT. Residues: CASNPRSGELFF.

CDR3: CASSREDRVYYGYTF. The DNA for the CDR3 is TGTGCCAGCAGCCGAGAGGACAGGGTATACTATGGCTACACCTTC. This chain links TRBV14 with TRBJ1-2; 8 bases match TRBD1. Germline V CDR1 and CDR2: SGHDN, FVKESK. V shed 4 bases, J shed 3 bases, and the junction held 7 bases outside the gene matches. This CDR3 is 15 amino acids long.

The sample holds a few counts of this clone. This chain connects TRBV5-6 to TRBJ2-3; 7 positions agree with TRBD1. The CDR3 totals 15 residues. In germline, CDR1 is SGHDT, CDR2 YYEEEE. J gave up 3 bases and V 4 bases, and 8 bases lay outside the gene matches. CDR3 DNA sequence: TGTGCCAGCAGCCCCGACAGGGTCGGGACAGATACGCAGTATTTT. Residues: CASSPDRVGTDTQYF.

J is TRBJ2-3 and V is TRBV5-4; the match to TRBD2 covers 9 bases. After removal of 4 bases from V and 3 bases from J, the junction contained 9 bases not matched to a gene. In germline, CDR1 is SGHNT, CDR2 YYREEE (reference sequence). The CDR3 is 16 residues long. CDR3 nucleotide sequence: TGTGCCAGCAGCCCCTATATAGCGGGAGTGACAGATACGCAGTATTTT. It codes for CASSPYIAGVTDTQYF.

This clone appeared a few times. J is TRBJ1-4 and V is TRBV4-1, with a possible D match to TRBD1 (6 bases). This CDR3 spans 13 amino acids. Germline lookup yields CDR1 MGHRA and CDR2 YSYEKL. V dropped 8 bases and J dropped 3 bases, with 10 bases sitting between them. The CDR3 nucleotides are TGCGCCAGCCGAGGGGGATCTAATGAAAAACTGTTTTTT. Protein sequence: CASRGGSNEKLFF.

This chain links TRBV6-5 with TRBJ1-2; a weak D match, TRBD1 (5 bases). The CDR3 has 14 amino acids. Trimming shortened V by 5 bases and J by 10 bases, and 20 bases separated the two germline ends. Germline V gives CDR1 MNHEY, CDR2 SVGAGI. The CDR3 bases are TGTGCCAGCAGTCCCATGGGACTCTCGGTCGACTACACCTTC. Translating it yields CASSPMGLSVDYTF.

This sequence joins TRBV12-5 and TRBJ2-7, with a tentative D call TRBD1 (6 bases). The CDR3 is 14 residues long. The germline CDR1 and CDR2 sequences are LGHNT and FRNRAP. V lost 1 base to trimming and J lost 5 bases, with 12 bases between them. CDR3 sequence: CASGLAGGLHEQYF. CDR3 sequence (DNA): TGTGCTAGTGGTTTGGCTGGGGGCCTCCACGAGCAGTACTTC.